This entry features one TCR beta chain sequence. Its antigen is unidentified. Profiled with immunoSEQ multiplex PCR; TCRdb holds only in-frame clones, not every one. Of roughly 50,000 clones listed, approximately 86% are singletons. The study sampled blood at baseline, cycle 4 day 1, and cycle 7 day 1. Germline values: CDR1 SGHVS, CDR2 FQNEAQ. The CDR3 consists of 15 residues. The germline V and J ends were trimmed by 0 bases and 0 bases, with 8 bases remaining between them. The sample is drawn from a study of OX40 agonist ivuxolimab in advanced cancers. At the level of the study: Age averaged around 60 years (range about 23 to 80), and 82.7% were male.

The study, taken as a whole, reports: CD8+ T cells averaged more expanded clones than CD4+.

The chain has TRBV7-8 and TRBJ1-1, with D perhaps matching TRBD1 (5 bases). This specimen consisted of CD4+ or CD8+ T cells sorted from blood, obtained in a trial of the OX40 agonist ivuxolimab. The sequence was collected from an adult with an advanced solid tumor such as melanoma, head and neck, liver or kidney cancer. CDR3 coding DNA: TGTGCCAGCAGCTTAGCGGCGGGGGTGAACACTGAAGCTTTCTTT. Residues: CASSLAAGVNTEAFF.